This entry describes one T cell receptor beta chain. Its antigen is still unknown. The V end was cut by 1 base, the J end by 6 bases, with 13 bases between. CDR1 is LNHDA, CDR2 SQIVND, per germline (reference sequence). This CDR3 has 15 residues. The repertoire was sequenced with immunoSEQ multiplex PCR; TCRdb's copy has only in-frame clones and lacks some. The sample lists approximately 170,000 clones, about four fifths seen once, with about a tenth in the top ten. This specimen comes from a study of cytomegalovirus exposure and HLA in healthy donors. Study-wide results and caveats: A few chains tied to CMV proved CMV antigen-specific in vitro.

The chain joins TRBV19 to TRBJ1-5; TRBD1 might be the D (5 bases). Sequencing was performed on PBMCs. The source is a man under 40 in good health and CMV-seropositive. The CDR3 region has the DNA TGTGCCAGTAGTATAGGAGCGATGGGGGGTCAGCCCCAGCATTTT. This codes for CASSIGAMGGQPQHF.